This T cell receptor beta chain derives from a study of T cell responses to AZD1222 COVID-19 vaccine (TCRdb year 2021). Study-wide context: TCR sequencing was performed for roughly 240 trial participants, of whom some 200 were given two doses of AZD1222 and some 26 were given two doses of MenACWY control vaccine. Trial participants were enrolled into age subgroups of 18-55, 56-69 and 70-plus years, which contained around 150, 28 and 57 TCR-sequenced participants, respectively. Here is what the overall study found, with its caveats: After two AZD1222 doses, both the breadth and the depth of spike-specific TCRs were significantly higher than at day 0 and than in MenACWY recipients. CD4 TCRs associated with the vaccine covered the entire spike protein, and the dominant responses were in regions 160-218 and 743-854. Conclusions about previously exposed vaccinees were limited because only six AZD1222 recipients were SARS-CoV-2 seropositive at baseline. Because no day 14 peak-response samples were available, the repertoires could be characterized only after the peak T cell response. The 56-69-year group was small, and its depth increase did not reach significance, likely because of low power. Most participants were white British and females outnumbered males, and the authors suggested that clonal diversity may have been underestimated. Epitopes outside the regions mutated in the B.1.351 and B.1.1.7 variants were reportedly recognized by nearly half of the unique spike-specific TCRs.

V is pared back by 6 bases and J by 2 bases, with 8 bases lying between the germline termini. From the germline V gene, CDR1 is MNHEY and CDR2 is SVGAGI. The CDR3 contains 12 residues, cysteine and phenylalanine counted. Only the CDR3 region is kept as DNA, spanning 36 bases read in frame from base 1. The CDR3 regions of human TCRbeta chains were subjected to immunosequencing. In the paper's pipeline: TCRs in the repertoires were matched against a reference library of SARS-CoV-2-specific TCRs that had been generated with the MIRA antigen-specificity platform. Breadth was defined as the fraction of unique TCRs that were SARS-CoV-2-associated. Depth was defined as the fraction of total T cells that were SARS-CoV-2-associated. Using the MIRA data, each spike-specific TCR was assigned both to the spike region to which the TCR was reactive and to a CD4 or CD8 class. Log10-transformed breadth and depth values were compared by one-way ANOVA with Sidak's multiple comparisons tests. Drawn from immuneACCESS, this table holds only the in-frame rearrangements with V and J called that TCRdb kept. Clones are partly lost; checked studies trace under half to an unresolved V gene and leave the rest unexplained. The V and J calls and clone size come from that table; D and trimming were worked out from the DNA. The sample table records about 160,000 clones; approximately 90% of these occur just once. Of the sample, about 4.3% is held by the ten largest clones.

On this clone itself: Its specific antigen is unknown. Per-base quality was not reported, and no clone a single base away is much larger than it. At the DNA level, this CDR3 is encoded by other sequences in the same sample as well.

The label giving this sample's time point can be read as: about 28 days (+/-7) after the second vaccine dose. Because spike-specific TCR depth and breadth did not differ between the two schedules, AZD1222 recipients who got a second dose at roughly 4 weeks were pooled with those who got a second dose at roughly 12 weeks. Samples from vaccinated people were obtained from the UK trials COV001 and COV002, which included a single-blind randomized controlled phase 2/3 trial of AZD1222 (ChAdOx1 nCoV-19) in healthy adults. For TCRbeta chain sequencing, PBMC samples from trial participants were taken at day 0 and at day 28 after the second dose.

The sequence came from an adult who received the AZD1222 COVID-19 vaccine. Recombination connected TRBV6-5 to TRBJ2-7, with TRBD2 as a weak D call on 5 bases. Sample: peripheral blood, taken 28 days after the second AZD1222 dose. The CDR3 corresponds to CASRRGPYEQYF. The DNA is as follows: TGTGCCAGCAGGAGAGGGCCCTACGAGCAGTACTTC.